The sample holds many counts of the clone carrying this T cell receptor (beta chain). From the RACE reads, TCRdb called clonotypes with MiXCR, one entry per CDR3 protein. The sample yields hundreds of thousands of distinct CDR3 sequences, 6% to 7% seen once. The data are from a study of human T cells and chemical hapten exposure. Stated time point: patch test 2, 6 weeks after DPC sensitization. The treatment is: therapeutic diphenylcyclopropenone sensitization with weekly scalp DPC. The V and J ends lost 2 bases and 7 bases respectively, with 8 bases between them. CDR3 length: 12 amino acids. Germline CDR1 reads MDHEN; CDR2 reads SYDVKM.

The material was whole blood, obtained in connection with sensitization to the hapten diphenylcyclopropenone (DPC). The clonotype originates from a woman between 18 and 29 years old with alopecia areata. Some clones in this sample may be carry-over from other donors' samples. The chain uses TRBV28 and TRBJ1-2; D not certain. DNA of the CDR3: TGTGCCAGCAGTTTACCCGAGGGTGGCTACACCTTC. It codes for CASSLPEGGYTF.